This T cell receptor beta chain came from a study of blood T cell repertoires in COVID-19. Trimming shortened V by 0 bases and J by 4 bases, and 9 bases separated the two germline ends. Germline CDR1 is MGHDK and CDR2 is SYGVNS. This CDR3 region has 14 residues. Profiled with immunoSEQ multiplex PCR; TCRdb holds only in-frame clones, not every one. The sample lists roughly 400,000 clones; around 92% were seen once. This receptor was taken from a woman aged 30 to 39 who had recovered from COVID-19. The rearrangement joins TRBV25-1 to TRBJ2-5; D might be TRBD2 (5 bases). The sequenced material came from PBMCs or T cells enriched from blood (not recorded which). Here the CDR3 reads CASSEYRGGETQYF. For the CDR3, the DNA is TGTGCCAGCAGTGAATATAGAGGAGGAGAGACCCAGTACTTC.